The following is a T cell receptor (beta chain) sequence with its context. Which antigen it targets is not known. Per-nucleotide qualities are absent, and no much larger clonotype sits a single base away. The data are from a study of cytomegalovirus exposure and HLA in healthy donors (dated by TCRdb to the late 2010s). Looking at the study overall: An earlier analysis of some 620 of the donors reported roughly 300 Gb of sequence data and 95 million to 140 million unique TCR beta sequences obtained from around 190 million T cells. In the later analysis, no new phenotypic data were used to find candidate immune exposures; instead, reliance was placed on TCR beta sequences and their occurrence across donors. On average, roughly 240,000 unique TCR beta nucleotide sequences were sequenced per donor among 398 genotyped donors of the cohort, with about 17% of those sequences being non-productive. All discovery cohort repertoires had been generated on a single sequencing platform. The number of typed donors differed by locus: about 620-640 for A, B, C, DRB1 and DQB1; 522 for DQA1; approximately 600 for DPA1; and 400 to 480 for DPB1. In a later genetic analysis, genome-wide SNP genotypes for about 65% of the roughly 700 donors were used, and that subset was treated as a discovery cohort. Of the approximately 400 genotyped donors, about 84% fell in the genetic ancestry cluster associated with self-reported Caucasian donors. Roughly 5 DR-DQ haplotypes were treated as single units for association and clustering because of strong linkage in the cohort. The T cell repertoires of about 700 subjects were profiled by immunosequencing and related to cytomegalovirus serostatus. To predict cytomegalovirus infection status, the study brought together high-throughput TCR immunosequencing, statistical association of individual TCRs with disease status, and machine learning. Class I and class II HLA loci were covered by the typing at four-digit resolution. The study aimed to test whether signatures of past pathogen exposure could be identified by cataloging public T cell receptors. In a later analysis, previously published TCR beta repertoires from several hundred donors were re-analyzed and high-resolution HLA genotyping was added so that TCR occurrence patterns could be studied. An early release covering about 600 HLA-typed donors comprised about 310 gigabases of sequencing data and 85 million or so unique TCR sequences. In addition to the first cohort of around 670 subjects, a separate validation cohort of 120 different subjects was used. Donor age, sex, ethnicity and CMV serostatus were compiled alongside the repertoire data. To decide whether each TCR beta V gene segment behaved as functional or pseudogenic, an earlier analysis of some 570 of the donors relied on high-throughput TCR beta sequencing.

The germline V gene encodes CDR1 SNHLY and CDR2 FYNNEI. V is clipped by 2 bases and J by 7 bases, and the sequence between their germline boundaries is 8 bases long. Spanning cysteine to phenylalanine, the CDR3 consists of 12 amino acids. Of the read, only the CDR3 DNA is kept; its 36 bases are in frame from base 1. Preparation of the library involved the immunoSEQ multiplex PCR assay. The multiplex PCR relied on a mix of 60 forward primers for TCR Vbeta segments and 13 reverse primers for TCR Jbeta segments. Amplification of the CDR3 region of rearranged TCR beta genes was performed with a multiplex PCR assay on genomic DNA. On the Illumina HiSeq System, the amplified TCR beta libraries were sequenced as 87-base-pair reads. Concerning the study's data processing: A later analysis counted tens of millions of unique TCR beta chains across the 666 repertoires, and some 11 million of these chains were shared by at least two donors. A nearest-neighbor algorithm error-corrected the raw reads and collapsed the reads into unique sequences, merging closely related sequences to remove PCR and sequencing errors. To assign V, D and J gene segments, CDR3 sequences were aligned to IMGT reference sequences. For a sequence to be retained, at least a six-nucleotide match to both a V gene segment and a J gene segment was required. A rearrangement counted as productive if the CDR3 had no stop codons and remained in frame with V and J, and every other rearrangement counted as non-productive. Following IMGT convention, CDR3 was defined as the stretch from the second conserved V-encoded cysteine to the conserved J-encoded phenylalanine. The earlier analysis of a few hundred of the donors excluded any sequence lacking an unambiguous match to a single V gene segment. In an earlier analysis of around 600 of the donors, V segments were called functional above 56.7% productive rearrangements and were called segregating when the between-donor standard deviation exceeded 5%. A statistical classification framework was developed to diagnose cytomegalovirus status using the catalog of TCR beta chain sequences. In a later analysis, V and J genes were assigned by comparing TCR nucleotide sequences against IMGT/GENE-DB human TR gene sequences. A later analysis assigned CDR3 sequences and most-parsimonious VDJ recombination scenarios with the TCRdist pipeline. In a later analysis, every TCR beta chain was defined by the combination of its CDR3 amino acid sequence and its V-gene family, and reads without a unique V-gene family were dropped. As a way to deal with suspected cross-contamination and a sequencing artifact, a later analysis dropped nearly 600 nucleotide sequences that were highly shared and had low generation probability. In a later analysis, a clonal expansion index for each public chain was calculated from normalized within-repertoire ranks of inferred template counts. In a later analysis, generation probabilities were computed using a VDJ recombination model fitted to out-of-frame rearrangements, and the results were checked against IGoR. In a later analysis, hypergeometric tests were used to score TCR-TCR, TCR-HLA and TCR-CMV co-occurrence, with a repertoire-size bias correction applied to TCR pairs. To estimate false discovery rates, a later analysis permuted the HLA or CMV assignments 20 times. In a later analysis, co-occurring TCRs were grouped using DBSCAN, with TCRdist sequence similarity added in when clustering inside HLA-allele-positive subsets. Repertoires with fewer than 30,000 or more than 120,000 public chains were left out of co-occurrence clustering, as were five repertoires with anomalous nucleotide sharing. TCRdb stores this immuneACCESS table with in-frame sequences only. Part of the clones is absent; in the studies checked, under half of the shortfall reflects unresolved V genes, and no reason is known for the rest. V, J and clone size are those of that table, while D and trimming were read from the DNA. In all, the sample holds about 37,000 clones, and around 81% of those were seen once. The ten most abundant clones make up about a tenth of the sample.

Broader findings and caveats from the paper: A later analysis associated 16,951 TCR beta sequences with specific HLA alleles at a false discovery rate of 0.05. In a later analysis, HLA-associated TCR beta chains were found to be more clonally expanded and to have lower generation probabilities than equally common non-associated chains. A group of highly shared sequence variants was considered likely to be a technical artifact of the sequencing pipeline. According to a later genetic analysis, donors in an Asian-associated ancestry cluster had fewer N-insertions in productive TCRs than the roughly 670-donor mean. According to a later analysis, TCR association rates differed among HLA loci, with DRB1 alleles showing the most associated TCRs and HLA-C alleles showing the fewest. A further reported finding was that TCR beta sequences accurately predicted the HLA-A and HLA-B alleles for most subjects in the first cohort. The authors suggested that the approach could potentially be generalized to other disease states and immunological phenotypes. In a later analysis, most CMV-associated TCR beta chains were found to appear HLA-restricted, with HLA associations seemingly driven largely by CMV exposure. In vitro tests confirmed that a few of the cytomegalovirus-associated TCR beta chains recognize cytomegalovirus antigens. Linkage disequilibrium might explain the correlated functional status among segregating V segments, but an unknown experimental factor could not be excluded. An association between a missense DCLRE1C variant and V-gene and J-gene trimming of TCR beta chains was found in a later genetic analysis and replicated in an independent cohort. Broadly in line with IMGT annotations, most TCR beta V segments showed up in productive rearrangements about 90% or about 30% of the time in an earlier analysis of 587 of the donors. Several of the top co-occurrence clusters appeared to be linked to parvovirus B19, influenza, CMV and Epstein-Barr virus, according to a later analysis. HLA typing was unavailable for some donors at each locus, so association tests used only the typed subset. The only immune exposure information available for the cohort was CMV serostatus. When HLA alleles, especially DR and DQ, strongly co-occurred, attributing TCR associations to individual alleles was difficult. A total of 150 or so TCR beta chains were listed by the study as associated with cytomegalovirus. The classifier was reported to diagnose cytomegalovirus status with high specificity and sensitivity in both the original cohort and the validation cohort. Because counts were too low, seventeen rarely observed V segments, including chromosome 9 orphons, were excluded from the earlier analysis of around 640 of the donors. In this cohort, only TCR beta chains were sequenced, and detectable features were limited by the absence of alpha or paired-chain data. Roughly uniform sequencing depth across donors was assumed in presence/absence analyses, although this assumption may not hold. Across donors, most TCR sequences were observed very rarely, whereas some public TCRs were present in many individuals. Some IMGT-functional V segments, including TRBV6-2 and TRBV6-3, could not be told apart with the 87-base-pair reads, so those segments were excluded.

In total, roughly 670 healthy bone marrow donors made up the cohort. At the time of sampling, all cohort members were nominally healthy, though unrecorded immune exposures were likely present. The donor was CMV seronegative and was included in the group of hundreds of seronegative cohort members. Every donor gave a peripheral blood sample, and the peripheral blood mononuclear cells from that sample were used for TCR beta sequencing. Genomic DNA was extracted from the blood cell samples with the Qiagen DNeasy Blood Extraction Kit. This sequence uses TRBV2 and TRBJ1-1, with no D gene named confidently. Input material: PBMCs. This TCR derives from a woman in her thirties or forties in good health and CMV-seronegative. The CDR3 corresponds to CASSENSGEAFF. Here is the DNA: TGTGCCAGCAGTGAAAATTCGGGTGAAGCTTTCTTT.